Given below is one T cell receptor (beta chain) in context. Sequencing was performed with immunoSEQ multiplex PCR; in TCRdb, only in-frame clones are kept and a portion is missing. The sample yields around 170,000 clones, more than 90% seen once. The data stem from a study of control samples from healthy donors and cancer patients. Per the germline V gene, CDR1 is SGHVS and CDR2 is FQNEAQ. This CDR3 has 17 amino acids. Trimming took off 1 base at V and 7 bases at J, with 19 bases between the two ends. This clonotype was obtained from a man aged 25 to 45 in good health. The sample was blood. This chain uses TRBV7-8 with TRBJ1-4; D is unclear. The CDR3 DNA sequence: TGTGCCAGCAGCTTAGGATATTACCCTGAGTTTGGTGAAAAACTGTTTTTT. This codes for CASSLGYYPEFGEKLFF. Based on the CDR3 plus reference TRBV7-8 and TRBJ1-4, the full variable domain is GAGVSQSPRYKVAKRGQDVALRCDPISGHVSLFWYQQALGQGPEFLTYFQNEAQLDKSGLPSDRFFAERPEGSVSTLKIQRTQQEDSAVYLCASSLGYYPEFGEKLFFGSGTQLSVL.